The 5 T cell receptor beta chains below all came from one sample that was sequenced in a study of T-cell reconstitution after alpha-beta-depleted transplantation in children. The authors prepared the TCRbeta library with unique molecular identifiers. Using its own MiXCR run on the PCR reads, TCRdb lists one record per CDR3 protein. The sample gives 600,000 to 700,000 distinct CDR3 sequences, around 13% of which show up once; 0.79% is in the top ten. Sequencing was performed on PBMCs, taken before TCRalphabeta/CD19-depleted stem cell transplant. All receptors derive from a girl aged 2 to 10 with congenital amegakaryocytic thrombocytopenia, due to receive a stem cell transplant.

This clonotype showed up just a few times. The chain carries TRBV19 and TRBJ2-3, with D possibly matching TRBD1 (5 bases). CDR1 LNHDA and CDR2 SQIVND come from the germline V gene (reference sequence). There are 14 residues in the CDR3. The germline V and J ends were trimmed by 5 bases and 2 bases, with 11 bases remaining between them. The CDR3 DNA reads TGTGCCAGTAGTCCACAGGCGACCACAGATACGCAGTATTTT. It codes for CASSPQATTDTQYF.

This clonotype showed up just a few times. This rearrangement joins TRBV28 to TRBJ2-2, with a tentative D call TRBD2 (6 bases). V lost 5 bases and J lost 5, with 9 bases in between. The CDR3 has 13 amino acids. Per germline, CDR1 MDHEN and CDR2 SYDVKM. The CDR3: CASSVADTGELFF. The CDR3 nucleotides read TGTGCCAGCAGTGTAGCGGATACCGGGGAGCTGTTTTTT.

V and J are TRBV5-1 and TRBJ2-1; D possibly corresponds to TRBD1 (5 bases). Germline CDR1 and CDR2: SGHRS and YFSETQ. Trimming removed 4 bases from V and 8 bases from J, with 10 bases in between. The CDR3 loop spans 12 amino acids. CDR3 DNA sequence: TGCGCCAGCAGCCCGGACATCGATGAGCAGTTCTTC. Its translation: CASSPDIDEQFF.

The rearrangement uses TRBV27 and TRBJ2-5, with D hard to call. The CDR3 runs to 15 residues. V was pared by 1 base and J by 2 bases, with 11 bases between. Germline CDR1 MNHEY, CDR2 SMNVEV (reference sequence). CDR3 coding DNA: TGTGCCAGCAGTTTATTGATGGCGGAACAAGAGACCCAGTACTTC. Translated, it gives CASSLLMAEQETQYF.

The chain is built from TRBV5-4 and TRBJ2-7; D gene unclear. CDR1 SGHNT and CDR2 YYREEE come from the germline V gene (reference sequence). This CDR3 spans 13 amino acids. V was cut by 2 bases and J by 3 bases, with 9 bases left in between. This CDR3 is CASSFEDLYEQYF. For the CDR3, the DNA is TGTGCCAGCAGCTTCGAGGACCTCTACGAGCAGTACTTC.